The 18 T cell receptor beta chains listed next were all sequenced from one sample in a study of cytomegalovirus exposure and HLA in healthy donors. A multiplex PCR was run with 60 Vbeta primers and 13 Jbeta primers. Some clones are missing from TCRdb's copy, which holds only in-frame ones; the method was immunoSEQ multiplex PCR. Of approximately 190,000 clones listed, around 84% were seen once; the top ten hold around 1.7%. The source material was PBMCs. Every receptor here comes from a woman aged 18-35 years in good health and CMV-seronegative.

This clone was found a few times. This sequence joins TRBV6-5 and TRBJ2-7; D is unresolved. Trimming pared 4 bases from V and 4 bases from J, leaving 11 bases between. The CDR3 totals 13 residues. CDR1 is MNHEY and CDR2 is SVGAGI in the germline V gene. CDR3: CASSSGTRYEQYF. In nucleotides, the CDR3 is TGTGCCAGCAGTTCCGGTACCCGGTACGAGCAGTACTTC.

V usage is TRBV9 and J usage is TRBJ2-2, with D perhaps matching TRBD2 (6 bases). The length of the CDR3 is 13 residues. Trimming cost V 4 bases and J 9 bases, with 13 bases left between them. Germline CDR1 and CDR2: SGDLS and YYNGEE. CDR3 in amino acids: CASSQGGVRELFF. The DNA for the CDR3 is TGTGCCAGCAGCCAAGGCGGGGTCCGGGAGCTGTTTTTT. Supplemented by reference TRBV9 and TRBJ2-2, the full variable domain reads DSGVTQTPKHLITATGQRVTLRCSPRSGDLSVYWYQQSLDQGLQFLIQYYNGEERAKGNILERFSAQQFPDLHSELNLSSLELGDSALYFCASSQGGVRELFFGEGSRLTVL.

The CDR3 region is CASKNSGTGPNYGYTF. In nucleotides, the CDR3 is TGTGCCAGCAAGAACTCTGGGACAGGACCAAACTATGGCTACACCTTC. The V gene is TRBV5-4, the J gene TRBJ1-2; 8 positions agree with TRBD1. The CDR3 spans 16 residues. Germline V gene lookup returns CDR1 SGHNT and CDR2 YYREEE (reference sequence). The junction had 12 bases not matched to a gene; V was cut back by 6 bases and J by 2 bases.

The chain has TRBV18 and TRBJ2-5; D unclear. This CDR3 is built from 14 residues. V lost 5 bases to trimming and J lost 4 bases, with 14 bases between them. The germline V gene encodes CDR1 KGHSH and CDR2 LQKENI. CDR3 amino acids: CASSNVLSRETQYF. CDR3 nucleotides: TGTGCCAGCTCAAATGTCCTTTCTAGAGAGACCCAGTACTTC.

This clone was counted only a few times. CDR3: CASSQDWGPTNQPQHF. In DNA form, the CDR3 reads TGCGCCAGCAGCCAAGATTGGGGGCCTACCAATCAGCCCCAGCATTTT. The gene calls are TRBV4-3 and TRBJ1-5; D possibly corresponds to TRBD1 (6 bases). Trimming pared 0 bases from V and 3 bases from J, leaving 12 bases between. CDR3 size: 16 residues. The V gene's germline CDR1 is LGHNA and CDR2 YSLEER.

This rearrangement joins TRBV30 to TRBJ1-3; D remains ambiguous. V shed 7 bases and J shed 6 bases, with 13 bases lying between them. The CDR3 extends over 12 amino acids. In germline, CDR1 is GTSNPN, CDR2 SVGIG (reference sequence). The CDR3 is CAFSGVENTIYF. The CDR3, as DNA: TGTGCCTTCTCCGGGGTGGAAAACACCATATATTTT.

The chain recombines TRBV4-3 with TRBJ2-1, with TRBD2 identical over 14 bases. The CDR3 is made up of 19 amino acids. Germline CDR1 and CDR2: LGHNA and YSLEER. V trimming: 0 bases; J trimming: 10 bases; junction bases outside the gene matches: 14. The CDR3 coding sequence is TGCGCCAGCAGCCAAGAGGAGGGATGGGGACTAGCGGGAGAAGGGGAGCAGTTCTTC. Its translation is CASSQEEGWGLAGEGEQFF.

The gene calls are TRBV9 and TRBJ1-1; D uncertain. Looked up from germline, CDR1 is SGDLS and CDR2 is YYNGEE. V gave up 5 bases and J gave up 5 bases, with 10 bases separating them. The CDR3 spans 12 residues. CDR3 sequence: CASSRTETEAFF. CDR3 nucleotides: TGTGCCAGCAGTAGAACGGAGACTGAAGCTTTCTTT.

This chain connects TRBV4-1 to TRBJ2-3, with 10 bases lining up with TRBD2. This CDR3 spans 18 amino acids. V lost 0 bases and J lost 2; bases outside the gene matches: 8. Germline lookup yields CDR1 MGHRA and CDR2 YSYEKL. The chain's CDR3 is CASSQDSTSGTHTDTQYF. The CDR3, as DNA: TGCGCCAGCAGCCAAGATTCTACTAGCGGGACCCACACAGATACGCAGTATTTT.

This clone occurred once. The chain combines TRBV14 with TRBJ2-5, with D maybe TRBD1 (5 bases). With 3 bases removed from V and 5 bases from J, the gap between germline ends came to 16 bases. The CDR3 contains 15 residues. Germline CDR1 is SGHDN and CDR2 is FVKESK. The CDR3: CASSQIQGHRETQYF. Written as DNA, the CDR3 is TGTGCCAGCAGCCAGATCCAGGGCCATCGGGAGACCCAGTACTTC.

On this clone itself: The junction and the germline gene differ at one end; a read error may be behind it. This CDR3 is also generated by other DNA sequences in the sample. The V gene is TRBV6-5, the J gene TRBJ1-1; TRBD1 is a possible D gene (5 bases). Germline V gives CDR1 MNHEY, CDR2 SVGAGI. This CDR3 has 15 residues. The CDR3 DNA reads TGTGCCAGCAGACCTTTGCCGGAGGGGCACGCTGAGGCTTTCTTT. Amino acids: CASRPLPEGHAEAFF.

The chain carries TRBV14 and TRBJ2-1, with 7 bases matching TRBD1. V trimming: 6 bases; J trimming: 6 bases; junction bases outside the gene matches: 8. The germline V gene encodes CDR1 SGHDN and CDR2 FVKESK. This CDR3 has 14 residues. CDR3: CASRPQGVSNEQFF. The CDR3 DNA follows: TGTGCCAGCAGACCGCAGGGGGTAAGCAATGAGCAGTTCTTC. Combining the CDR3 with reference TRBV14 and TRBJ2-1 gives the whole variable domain EAGVTQFPSHSVIEKGQTVTLRCDPISGHDNLYWYRRVMGKEIKFLLHFVKESKQDESGMPNNRFLAERTGGTYSTLKVQPAELEDSGVYFCASRPQGVSNEQFFGPGTRLTVL.

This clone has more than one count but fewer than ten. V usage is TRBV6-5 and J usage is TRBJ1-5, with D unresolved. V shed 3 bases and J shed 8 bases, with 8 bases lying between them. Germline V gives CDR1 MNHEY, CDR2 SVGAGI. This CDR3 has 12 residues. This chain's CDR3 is CASSYGREPQHF. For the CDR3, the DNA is TGTGCCAGCAGTTATGGGCGGGAGCCCCAGCATTTT.

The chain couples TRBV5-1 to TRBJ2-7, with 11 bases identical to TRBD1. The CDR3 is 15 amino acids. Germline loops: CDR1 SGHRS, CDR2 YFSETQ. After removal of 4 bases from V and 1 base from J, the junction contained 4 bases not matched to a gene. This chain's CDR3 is CASSHGTGGSYEQYV. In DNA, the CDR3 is TGCGCCAGCAGCCACGGGACAGGGGGGTCCTACGAGCAGTACGTC.

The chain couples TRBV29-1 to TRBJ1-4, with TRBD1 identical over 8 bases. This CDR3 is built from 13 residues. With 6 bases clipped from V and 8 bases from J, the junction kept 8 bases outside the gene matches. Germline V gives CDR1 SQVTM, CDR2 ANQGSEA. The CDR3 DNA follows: TGCAGCGTCTCTGGACAGGGAGAAGAAAAACTGTTTTTT. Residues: CSVSGQGEEKLFF.

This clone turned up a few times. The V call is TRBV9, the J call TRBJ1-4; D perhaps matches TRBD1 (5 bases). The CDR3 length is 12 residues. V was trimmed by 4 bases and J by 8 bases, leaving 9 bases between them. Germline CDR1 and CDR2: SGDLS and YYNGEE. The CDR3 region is CASSSTEEKLFF. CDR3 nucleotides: TGTGCCAGCAGCTCGACAGAAGAAAAACTGTTTTTT.

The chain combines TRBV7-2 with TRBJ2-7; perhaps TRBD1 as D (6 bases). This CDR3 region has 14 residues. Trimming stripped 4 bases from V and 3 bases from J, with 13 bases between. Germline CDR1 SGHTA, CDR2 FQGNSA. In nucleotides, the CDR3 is TGTGCCAGCAGCTCCGGGACACTATACTACGAGCAGTACTTC. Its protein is CASSSGTLYYEQYF.

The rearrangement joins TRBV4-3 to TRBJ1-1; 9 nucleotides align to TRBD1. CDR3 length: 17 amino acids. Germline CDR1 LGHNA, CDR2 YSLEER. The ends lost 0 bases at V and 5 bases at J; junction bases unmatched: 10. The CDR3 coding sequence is TGCGCCAGCAGCCAAGAAACACTCTCGGACAGGGGAACTGAAGCTTTCTTT. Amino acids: CASSQETLSDRGTEAFF.